This is a list of T cell receptor beta chains from one sample in a study of T cells in Graves' hyperthyroidism and ophthalmopathy. TCRdb ran MiXCR on the multiplex PCR reads and lists one entry per CDR3 protein. In the table there are 330,000 or so distinct CDR3 sequences, roughly 18% of which are singletons. Material for sequencing was blood. The source of these receptors is a man in his fifties or sixties with Graves' ophthalmopathy. Each CDR3 is given with its conserved first and last residue. A D gene is named only where the DNA matches it firmly. For some rows the clone size is stated as once, few or many, or as a class when expanded; others skip it.

v_call	clone_size	d_call	j_call	cdr3_nt	cdr3_aa
TRBV12-3/TRBV12-4	once	TRBD2	TRBJ2-1	TGTGCCAGCAGTTTAATCCGGGAGGGCCTAAATGAGCAGTTCTTC	CASSLIREGLNEQFF
TRBV11-2	many	NA	TRBJ2-5	TGTGCCAGCAGCTTATATGGAGGGCTTCGAAAAGAGACCCAGTACTTC	CASSLYGGLRKETQYF
TRBV11-1	many	NA	TRBJ2-1	TGTGCCAGCAGCTTAGGGCGGACGAGGAGCTCCTACAATGAGCAGTTCTTC	CASSLGRTRSSYNEQFF
TRBV13	few	TRBD1	TRBJ1-1	TGTGCCAGCAGCTTAGCTGCCAGGGGGCGCCTTGACACTGAAGCTTTCTTT	CASSLAARGRLDTEAFF
TRBV27	few	TRBD1	TRBJ2-1	TGTGCCAGCAGTAGAACTACAGGGGCCGAGCAGTTCTTC	CASSRTTGAEQFF
TRBV11-2	many	TRBD2	TRBJ2-3	TGTGCCAGCAGCCCCCGGGGGACTAGCGGGGCAACGCAGTATTTT	CASSPRGTSGATQYF
TRBV6-5	few	TRBD1	TRBJ1-5	TGTGCCAGCAGTTACTCGGGACAGGGTTATCAGCCCCAGCATTTT	CASSYSGQGYQPQHF
TRBV11-2	many	NA	TRBJ2-1	TGTGCCAGCAGCCCGGGACCCTACAATGAGCAGTTCTTC	CASSPGPYNEQFF
TRBV28	many	TRBD2	TRBJ2-5	TGTGCCAGCAGTTCTCCCCGGGGGGGACAAGAGACCCAGTACTTC	CASSSPRGGQETQYF
TRBV7-9	many	TRBD1	TRBJ2-7	TGTGCCAGCAGCCCACCGGGACAGGGGATATACGAGCAGTACTTC	CASSPPGQGIYEQYF
TRBV6-1	NA	TRBD1	TRBJ2-1	TGTGCCAGCCTTCCGGACAGGTCCTACAATGAGCAGTTCTTC	CASLPDRSYNEQFF
TRBV7-9	NA	NA	TRBJ2-1	TGTGCCAGCAGCCAGCAGTGGGACGAGCAGTTCTTC	CASSQQWDEQFF
TRBV11-2	few	TRBD2	TRBJ2-1	TGTGCCAGCAGCCCAGGGACTAGCAGGAGGGCCCCCTACAATGAGCAGTTCTTC	CASSPGTSRRAPYNEQFF
TRBV11-2	many	NA	TRBJ2-3	TGTGCCAGCAGTCTCAGGACGGGACTAGATACGCAGTATTTT	CASSLRTGLDTQYF
TRBV5-1	many	NA	TRBJ1-1	TGCGCCAGCAGCTTGGGGCCAGGAATGAACACTGAAGCTTTCTTT	CASSLGPGMNTEAFF
TRBV6-1	NA	TRBD1	TRBJ1-1	TGTGCCATCCGACAGGGAAGAGGGAACACTGAAGCTTTCTTT	CAIRQGRGNTEAFF
TRBV10-3	NA	TRBD2	TRBJ2-1	TGTGCCATCAGTTTGGGACTAGCGGGAGGGCGGAGCTCCTACAATGAGCAGTTCTTC	CAISLGLAGGRSSYNEQFF
TRBV30	NA	NA	TRBJ2-5	TGTGCCTGGAGTGTATCAACGCGGGTTCTTGAGACCCAGTACTTC	CAWSVSTRVLETQYF
TRBV20-1	few	NA	TRBJ2-5	TGCAGTGCTAGAGATAGGAGCGGGCTACCCCAAGAGGCCCAGTACTTC	CSARDRSGLPQEAQYF
TRBV20-1	many	NA	TRBJ2-7	TGCAGTGCTAGTACAGGCTTCGCCGAGCAGTACTTC	CSASTGFAEQYF
TRBV7-2	few	NA	TRBJ2-6	TGTGCCAGCAGCTCCCCGACGCAAAGCTCTGGGGCCAACGTCCTGACTTTC	CASSSPTQSSGANVLTF
TRBV24-1	many	TRBD2	TRBJ2-2	TGTGCCACCAGTGATCCCCGGACTAGCGGGAGTCCGTACACCGGGGAGCTGTTTTTT	CATSDPRTSGSPYTGELFF
TRBV11-3	NA	NA	TRBJ2-2	TGTGCCAGCAGCTTAGGGTCAGCCGCGAACACCGGGGAGCTGTTTTTT	CASSLGSAANTGELFF
TRBV2	many	TRBD1	TRBJ2-7	TGTGCCTCCGAAGGGGGCACGGACTACGAGCAGTACTTC	CASEGGTDYEQYF
TRBV20-1	many	TRBD2	TRBJ2-1	TGCAGTGCTAGAGATCAGGGAGGGAGCTCCTACAATGAGCAGTTCTTC	CSARDQGGSSYNEQFF
TRBV29-1	NA	TRBD2	TRBJ2-2	TGCAGCGTTAGCGGGAGCACCGGGGAGCTGTTTTTT	CSVSGSTGELFF
TRBV19	NA	NA	TRBJ2-2	TGTGCCAGTAAAGGGCAGGGCTCCGGGGAGCTGTTTTTT	CASKGQGSGELFF
TRBV11-2	many	TRBD2	TRBJ2-2	TGTGCCAGCAGCCCGGAGGGACTAGCGGGACGAGGGACCGGGGAGCTGTTTTTT	CASSPEGLAGRGTGELFF
TRBV28	NA	TRBD2	TRBJ2-3	TGTGCCAGCAGTTTATGGCTAGCGGGAGGCGGCACTAGCACAGATACGCAGTATTTT	CASSLWLAGGGTSTDTQYF